The 13 T cell receptor beta chains in this list originate from one sample, sequenced in a study of human versus mouse CDR3 diversity and MHC coevolution. Here immunoSEQ multiplex PCR was the method, and the copy in TCRdb shows in-frame clones only, minus some. The data hold 60,000 or so clones, with 94% observed a single time. The material sequenced was naive CD4+ T cells from blood. Specified subset: CD45RO-negative CD62L-positive naive CD4 T cells. The source of these receptors is a person in their sixties in good health.

This chain links TRBV29-1 with TRBJ1-5; 8 nucleotides align to TRBD1. The V gene's germline CDR1 is SQVTM and CDR2 ANQGSEA. The CDR3 loop spans 17 amino acids. V lost 2 bases, J lost 4 bases, and 13 bases stayed unmatched. CDR3 in amino acids: CSVEKGQGALGNQPQHF. For the CDR3, the DNA is TGCAGCGTTGAAAAGGGGCAGGGGGCATTAGGGAATCAGCCCCAGCATTTT.

This chain joins TRBV7-9 and TRBJ2-5, with 14 bases fitting TRBD2. This CDR3 has 17 amino acids. Trimming cost V 2 bases and J 1 base; bases outside gene matches: 3. Germline CDR1 SEHNR, CDR2 FQNEAQ (reference sequence). The CDR3 region is CASSLPGTSGGQETQYF. For the CDR3, the DNA is TGTGCCAGCAGCTTACCCGGGACTAGCGGGGGCCAAGAGACCCAGTACTTC.

J is TRBJ2-2 and V is TRBV18, with D possibly being TRBD1 (6 bases). Germline CDR1 and CDR2: KGHSH and LQKENI. This CDR3 region has 13 residues. The V end was cut by 4 bases, the J end by 5 bases, with 8 bases between. The CDR3 region has the DNA TGTGCCAGCTCACTCCAGGGGACCGGGGAGCTGTTTTTT. Its translation: CASSLQGTGELFF.

V and J are TRBV18 and TRBJ2-7; D is ambiguous. Trimming removed 1 base at V and 3 bases at J, with 13 bases between. The CDR3 totals 15 residues. Germline lookup yields CDR1 KGHSH and CDR2 LQKENI. CDR3 loop: CASSPRRDSSYEQYF. As DNA, the CDR3 is TGTGCCAGCTCACCACGGAGAGACTCAAGCTACGAGCAGTACTTC.

The chain employs TRBV9 and TRBJ1-2; D may be TRBD1 (5 bases). Germline V gene sequence: CDR1 SGDLS, CDR2 YYNGEE. This CDR3 has 12 amino acids. V lost 4 bases and J 5 bases, leaving 9 bases between the germline ends. The CDR3 loop reads CASSFRQYGYTF. CDR3 sequence (DNA): TGTGCCAGCAGCTTCAGACAGTATGGCTACACCTTC.

The chain has TRBV6-5 and TRBJ2-1; 9 bases fit TRBD2. The CDR3 is 15 amino acids. V lost 5 bases to trimming and J lost 4 bases; unmatched junction nucleotides: 6. Germline V gene sequence: CDR1 MNHEY, CDR2 SVGAGI. The CDR3 sequence is CASSPLAGGYNEQFF. The CDR3 DNA sequence: TGTGCCAGCAGTCCACTTGCGGGAGGGTACAATGAGCAGTTCTTC.

The chain employs TRBV5-1 and TRBJ2-3; unclear D gene. Germline V gene data show CDR1 as SGHRS and CDR2 as YFSETQ. The CDR3 covers 14 residues. The ends were cut back, 2 bases at V and 2 bases at J, with 9 bases in the middle. CDR3 nucleotides: TGCGCCAGCAGCTTCACTCGAAACACAGATACGCAGTATTTT. Translating gives CASSFTRNTDTQYF. Variable domain in full (rest from reference TRBV5-1 and TRBJ2-3): KAGVTQTPRYLIKTRGQQVTLSCSPISGHRSVSWYQQTPGQGLQFLFEYFSETQRNKGNFPGRFSGRQFSNSRSEMNVSTLELGDSALYLCASSFTRNTDTQYFGPGTRLTVL.

The genes are TRBV5-1 and TRBJ2-7; possibly TRBD2 for D (6 bases). The CDR3 spans 16 residues. Germline CDR1 SGHRS, CDR2 YFSETQ. V was trimmed by 4 bases and J by 4 bases, leaving 21 bases between them. In nucleotides, the CDR3 is TGCGCCAGCAGCCCGGACGGGGAGGAAAAACATTACGAGCAGTACTTC. This translates into CASSPDGEEKHYEQYF.

On this clone: Other nucleotide sequences in the sample specify the same CDR3. This sequence joins TRBV7-9 and TRBJ1-1, with D uncertain. V lost 0 bases, J lost 8 bases, and 10 bases lay in between. This CDR3 has 13 residues. From germline, CDR1 is SEHNR and CDR2 FQNEAQ (reference sequence). CDR3 protein: CASSLAPGSEAFF. DNA of the CDR3: TGTGCCAGCAGCTTAGCGCCAGGTTCGGAAGCTTTCTTT. Together with reference TRBV7-9 and TRBJ1-1, the CDR3 gives the full variable domain: DTGVSQNPRHKITKRGQNVTFRCDPISEHNRLYWYRQTLGQGPEFLTYFQNEAQLEKSRLLSDRFSAERPKGSFSTLEIQRTEQGDSAMYLCASSLAPGSEAFFGQGTRLTVV.

For this clone: At the DNA level, this CDR3 is encoded by other sequences in the same sample as well. The DNA of the CDR3 is TGTGCCAGCAGCCCTCAGGGGGACGTGGACACCGGGGAGCTGTTTTTT. This sequence encodes CASSPQGDVDTGELFF. This chain connects TRBV21-1 to TRBJ2-2; TRBD1 is the table's D call, not checked against the DNA. TRBV21-1 is deemed a pseudogene. The CDR3 is 16 amino acids.

This chain links TRBV7-8 with TRBJ1-2; D is possibly TRBD1 (5 bases). The V end was cut by 5 bases, the J end by 7 bases, with 20 bases between. Germline values: CDR1 SGHVS, CDR2 FQNEAQ. The CDR3 runs 15 residues. CDR3 region: CASSRERQSRGGYTF. The CDR3 DNA sequence: TGTGCCAGCAGCAGGGAACGACAGTCTAGAGGTGGCTACACCTTC.

The rearrangement links TRBV15 to TRBJ2-1; 8 bases agree with TRBD2. The CDR3 runs to 15 residues. Germline values: CDR1 LNHNV, CDR2 YYDKDF (reference sequence). After removal of 1 base from V and 6 bases from J, the junction contained 5 bases not matched to a gene. In DNA, the CDR3 is TGTGCCACCAGCAGAGGTAATAGCGGGGTCAATGAGCAGTTCTTC. Translation: CATSRGNSGVNEQFF.

This clone was recorded once. The V and J genes are TRBV7-9 and TRBJ2-5; D might be TRBD1 (6 bases). Germline V lookup: CDR1 SEHNR, CDR2 FQNEAQ (reference sequence). V lost 4 bases, J lost 7 bases, and 19 bases lay in between. The CDR3 has 15 amino acids. CDR3 residues: CASSSPGHLVGTQYF. CDR3 coding DNA: TGTGCCAGCAGCTCCCCGGGACACCTCGTAGGGACCCAGTACTTC.